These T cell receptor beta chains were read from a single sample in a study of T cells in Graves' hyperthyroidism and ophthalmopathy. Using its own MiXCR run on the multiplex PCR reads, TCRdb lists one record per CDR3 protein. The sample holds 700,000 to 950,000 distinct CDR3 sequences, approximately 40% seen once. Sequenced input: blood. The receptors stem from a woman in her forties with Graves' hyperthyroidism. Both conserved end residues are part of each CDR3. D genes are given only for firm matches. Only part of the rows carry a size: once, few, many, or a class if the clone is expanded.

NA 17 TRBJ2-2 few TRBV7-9 TGTGCCAGCAGCTCCCTAGTCACCGGGGAGAACACCGGGGAGCTGTTTTTT CASSSLVTGENTGELFF
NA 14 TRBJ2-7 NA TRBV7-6 TGTGCCAGCAGCTCCCCGGAAGGGGGGGGAGAGCAGTACTTC CASSSPEGGGEQYF
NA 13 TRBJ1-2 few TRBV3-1 TGTGCCAGCAGCCAAGCTTCACAGGGCGGCTACACCTTC CASSQASQGGYTF
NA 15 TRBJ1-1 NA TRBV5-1 TGCGCCAGCAGCCGAAGAACCGACGTAATGAATGAAGCTTTCTTT CASSRRTDVMNEAFF
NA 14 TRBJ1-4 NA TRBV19 TGTGCCAGTAGTATCCTCGGACAGTCGGAAAAACTGTTTTTT CASSILGQSEKLFF
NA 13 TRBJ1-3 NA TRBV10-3 TGTGCCATCAGTGAAGACGGGAGGAACACCATATATTTT CAISEDGRNTIYF
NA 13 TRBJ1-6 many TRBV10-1 TGCGCCAGCAGTGCGACAAATAATTCACCCCTCCACTTT CASSATNNSPLHF
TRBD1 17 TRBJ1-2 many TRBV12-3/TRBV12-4 TGTGCCAGCAGCCGTGGGACAGATGGATCGGTAAACAATGGCTACACCTTC CASSRGTDGSVNNGYTF
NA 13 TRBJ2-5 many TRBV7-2 TGTGCCAGCAGCTTATCCAGGGAAGAGACCCAGTACTTC CASSLSREETQYF
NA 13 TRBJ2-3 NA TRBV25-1 TGTGCCAGCAGCGAATCAGGGGTAGATACGCAGTATTTT CASSESGVDTQYF
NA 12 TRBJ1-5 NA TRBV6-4 TGTGCCAGCAGTTATTCTCCTGGGCCCCAGCATTTT CASSYSPGPQHF
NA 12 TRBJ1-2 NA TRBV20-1 TGCAGTGCCCAGACGGGGGGCTATGGCTACACCTTC CSAQTGGYGYTF
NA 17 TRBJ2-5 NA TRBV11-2 TGTGCCAGCAGCTTGGGGAGCGTCGGGGCACTTAGTGAGACCCAGTACTTC CASSLGSVGALSETQYF
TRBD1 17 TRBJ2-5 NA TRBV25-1 TGTGCCAGCAGTGAATGGGACAGGATAGTGTTTGTCGAGACCCAGTACTTC CASSEWDRIVFVETQYF
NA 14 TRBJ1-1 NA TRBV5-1 TGCGCCAGCAGGGAATTTCTCGGGAACGCTGAAGCTTTCTTT CASREFLGNAEAFF
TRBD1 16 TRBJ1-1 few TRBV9 TGTGCCAGCAGCGTTAGATCGGGACAGCCGAACACTGAAGCTTTCTTT CASSVRSGQPNTEAFF
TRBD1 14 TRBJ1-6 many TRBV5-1 TGCGCCAGCAGCTTGCCGGACAGGAATTCACCCCTCCACTTT CASSLPDRNSPLHF
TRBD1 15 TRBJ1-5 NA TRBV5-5 TGTGCCAGCAGCTTGTCTGGGACAGCAAATCAGCCCCAGCATTTT CASSLSGTANQPQHF
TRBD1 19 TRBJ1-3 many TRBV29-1 TGCAGCGTTCTCCGCTCGGAAGGGACAGGGAGTCCCTCTGGAAACACCATATATTTT CSVLRSEGTGSPSGNTIYF
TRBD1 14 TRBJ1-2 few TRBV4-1 TGCGCCAGCAGCCAACCGGGACAGCACCGAGGCTACACCTTC CASSQPGQHRGYTF
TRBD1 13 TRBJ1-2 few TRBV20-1 TGCAGTGCAGCGAGGACAGGCGAATATGGCTACACCTTC CSAARTGEYGYTF
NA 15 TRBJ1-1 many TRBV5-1 TGCGCCAGCAGCTTCGGGGTTACCTCGAACACTGAAGCTTTCTTT CASSFGVTSNTEAFF
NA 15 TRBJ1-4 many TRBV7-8 TGTGCCAGCAGCTTAGTGACGGCGACTAATGAAAAACTGTTTTTT CASSLVTATNEKLFF
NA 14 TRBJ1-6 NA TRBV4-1 TGCGCCAGCAGCCAGGCAGGTGGCTATTCACCCCTCCACTTT CASSQAGGYSPLHF
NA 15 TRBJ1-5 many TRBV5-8 TGTGCCAGCAGCTTGTCTCGGACGAGCAATCAGCCCCAGCATTTT CASSLSRTSNQPQHF
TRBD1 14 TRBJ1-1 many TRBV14 TGTGCCAGCACGACCGGGACAGGCCTAGCCGAAGCTTTCTTT CASTTGTGLAEAFF
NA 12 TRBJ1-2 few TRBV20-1 TGCAGTGGGGCGGACACTCCCTATGGCTACACCTTC CSGADTPYGYTF
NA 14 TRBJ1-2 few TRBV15 TGTGCCACCAGCAGCCAAGGGACACACTATGGCTACACCTTC CATSSQGTHYGYTF
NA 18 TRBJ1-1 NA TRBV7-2 TGTGCCAGCAGCTCGGGTCGAGGGGAAAGGGCGATGAACACTGAAGCTTTCTTT CASSSGRGERAMNTEAFF
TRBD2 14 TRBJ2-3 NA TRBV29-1 TGCAGCGTTGCCGGACTAGCGATAACAGATACGCAGTATTTT CSVAGLAITDTQYF
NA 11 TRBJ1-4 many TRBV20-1 TGCAGTGCTAAAACCCCGGGGAAACTGTTTTTT CSAKTPGKLFF
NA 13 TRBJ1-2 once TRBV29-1 TGCAGCGCCGAGGGTATTCCTAACTATGGCTACACCTTC CSAEGIPNYGYTF
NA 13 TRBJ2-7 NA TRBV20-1 TGCAGTGCTATGGGGCCCCAGACCTACGAGCAGTACTTC CSAMGPQTYEQYF
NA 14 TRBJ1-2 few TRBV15 TGTGCCACCAGGGATACCTCTACTTCCTATGGCTACACCTTC CATRDTSTSYGYTF
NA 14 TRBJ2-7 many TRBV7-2 TGTGCCAGCAGCTTTCCGCGGGACAACTACGAGCAGTACTTC CASSFPRDNYEQYF
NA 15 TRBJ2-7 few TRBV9 TGCGCCAGCAGCGGCTCCCGGGGTTTGGGCGACGAGCAGTACTTC CASSGSRGLGDEQYF
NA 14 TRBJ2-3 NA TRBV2 TGTGCCAGCAGTCCCGGGAGCCGCACAGATACGCAGTATTTT CASSPGSRTDTQYF